This entry is about one TCR beta chain. The sample comes from a study of cytomegalovirus exposure and HLA in healthy donors. With 0 bases removed from V and 4 bases from J, the gap between germline ends came to 13 bases. CDR3 length equals 15 residues. Germline-derived CDR1 and CDR2 are SGHNT and YYREEE (reference sequence). It was with 60 Vbeta and 13 Jbeta primers that the PCR ran. The assay was immunoSEQ multiplex PCR, and TCRdb's table has in-frame clones only and misses some. This table has 190,000 or so clones, 79% appearing once. The chain carries TRBV5-4 and TRBJ1-2; D gene uncertain. This receptor was taken from a girl between 5 and 17 years old in good health and CMV-seropositive. Sequences were obtained from PBMCs. This CDR3 reads CASSLGQLEVYGYTF. The DNA for the CDR3 is TGTGCCAGCAGCTTGGGGCAGCTGGAGGTCTATGGCTACACCTTC.